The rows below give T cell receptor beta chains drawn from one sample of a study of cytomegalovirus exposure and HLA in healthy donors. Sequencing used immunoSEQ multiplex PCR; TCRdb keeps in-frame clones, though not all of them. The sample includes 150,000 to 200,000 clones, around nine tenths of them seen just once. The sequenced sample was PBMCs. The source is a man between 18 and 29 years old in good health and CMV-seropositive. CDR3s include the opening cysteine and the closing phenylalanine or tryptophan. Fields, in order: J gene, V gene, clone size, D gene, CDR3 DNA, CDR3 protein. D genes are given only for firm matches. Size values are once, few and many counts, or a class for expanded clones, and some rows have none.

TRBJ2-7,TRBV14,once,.,TGTGCCAGCAGCCAAGAGCCAACTAGTTTGCTGGGGCAGTACTTC,CASSQEPTSLLGQYF
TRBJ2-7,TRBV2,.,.,TGTGCCAGCAGTGCCCCGGAGTCTGAACCCTACGAGCAGTACTTC,CASSAPESEPYEQYF
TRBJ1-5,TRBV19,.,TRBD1,TGTGCCACTAAGACAGGGGGGGGCAATCAGCCCCAGCATTTT,CATKTGGGNQPQHF
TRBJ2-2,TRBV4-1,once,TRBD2,TGCGCCAGCAGCCAAGAGTGGCTAGCGGAGAACACCGGGGAGCTGTTTTTT,CASSQEWLAENTGELFF
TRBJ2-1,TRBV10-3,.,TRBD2,TGTGCCATCAGGGGACTAGAGAATGAGCAGTTCTTC,CAIRGLENEQFF
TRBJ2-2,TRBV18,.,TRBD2,TGTGCCAGCTCACCGTTACTAGCGAGTTCGAACACCGGGGAGCTGTTTTTT,CASSPLLASSNTGELFF
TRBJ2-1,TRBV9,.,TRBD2,TGTGCCAGCAGCGTAGCGAGGACTAGCGGATCCTACAATGAGCAGTTCTTC,CASSVARTSGSYNEQFF
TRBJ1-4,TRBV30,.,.,TGTGCCTGGAACCAGGGGATTGGGGAAAAACTGTTTTTT,CAWNQGIGEKLFF
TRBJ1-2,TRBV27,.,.,TGTGCCAGCAGTTTATCGACGGGTGGCTACTATGGCTACACCTTC,CASSLSTGGYYGYTF
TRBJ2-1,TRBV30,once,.,TGTGCCTGGAGCCCAGGGGATAGGTCCTACAATGAGCAGTTCTTC,CAWSPGDRSYNEQFF
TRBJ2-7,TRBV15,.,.,TGTGCCACCAGAGGCGGCTCCTACGAGCAGTACTTC,CATRGGSYEQYF
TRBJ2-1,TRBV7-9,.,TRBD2,TGTGCCAGCAGCCGGGGACTAGCTGACAATGAGCAGTTCTTC,CASSRGLADNEQFF
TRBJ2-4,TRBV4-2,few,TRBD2,TGTGCCAGCAGCCAACAGACTAGCTCCTTTGACATTCAGTACTTC,CASSQQTSSFDIQYF
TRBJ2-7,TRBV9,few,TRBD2,TGTGCCAGCAGCGTAGTCGGGAGGGGGGAGCAGTACTTC,CASSVVGRGEQYF
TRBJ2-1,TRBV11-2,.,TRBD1,TGTGCCAGCACTTTCCCGTCCGGGACAGGGCACAATGAGCAGTTCTTC,CASTFPSGTGHNEQFF
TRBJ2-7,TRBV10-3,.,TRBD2,TGTGCCATCAGTGAAACTAGCGGGAGGTCCACATCCTACGAGCAGTACTTC,CAISETSGRSTSYEQYF
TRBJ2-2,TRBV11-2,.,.,TGTGCCAGCAGCTTAGTTGAGGCCGGGGAGCTGTTTTTT,CASSLVEAGELFF
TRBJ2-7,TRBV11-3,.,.,TGTGCCAGCAGTGACGGGTACTACGAGCAGTACTTC,CASSDGYYEQYF
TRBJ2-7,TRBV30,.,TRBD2,TGTGCCTGGAGTGTAAATAAAGTCTCGACTAGCGGGAGGGCCCCGAATTCCTACGAGCAGTACTTC,CAWSVNKVSTSGRAPNSYEQYF
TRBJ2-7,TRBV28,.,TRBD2,TGTGCCAGCAGCTTAGCGGGAGTCGGGGAGCAGTACTTC,CASSLAGVGEQYF
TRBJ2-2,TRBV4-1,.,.,TGCGCCACGAAGAGGAGGGCGGCCACCGGGGAGCTGTTTTTT,CATKRRAATGELFF
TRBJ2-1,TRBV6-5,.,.,TGTGCCAGCAGTTACTTGGCAGGGATTGAGCAGTTCTTC,CASSYLAGIEQFF
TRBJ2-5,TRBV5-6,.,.,TGTGCCAGCAGCTTTGGGACACTTCAAGAGACCCAGTACTTC,CASSFGTLQETQYF
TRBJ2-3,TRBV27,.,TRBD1,TGTGCCAGCAGTACTTCACAGGGGTTAACAGATACGCAGTATTTT,CASSTSQGLTDTQYF
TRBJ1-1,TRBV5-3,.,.,TGTGCCAGAAGCTTGGAGACAGGTCCAAAGAACACTGAAGCTTTCTTT,CARSLETGPKNTEAFF
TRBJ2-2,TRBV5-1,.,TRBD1,TGCGCCAGCAGCTTCACAGGGGGGCAGAACACCGGGGAGCTGTTTTTT,CASSFTGGQNTGELFF
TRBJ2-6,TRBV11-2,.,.,TGTGCCAGCAGCTTAAAGAGCTCTGGGGCCAACGTCCTGACTTTC,CASSLKSSGANVLTF
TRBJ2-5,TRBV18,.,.,TGTGCCAGCTCACCACCTAATCAGGGGGGCCAAGAGACCCAGTACTTC,CASSPPNQGGQETQYF
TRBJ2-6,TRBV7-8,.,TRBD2,TGTGCCAGCAGCGACCGGACTAGCCTTAAACTCTCTGGGGCCAACGTCCTGACTTTC,CASSDRTSLKLSGANVLTF
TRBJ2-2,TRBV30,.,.,TGTGCCTGGGGCGGGAACACCGGGGAGCTGTTTTTT,CAWGGNTGELFF
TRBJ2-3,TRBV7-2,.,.,TGTGCCAGCAGCTCCTATCTGGGAGCAGATACGCAGTATTTT,CASSSYLGADTQYF
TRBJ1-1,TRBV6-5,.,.,TGTGCCAGCAGCCCCCCCCAGGGGAATACTGAAGCTTTCTTT,CASSPPQGNTEAFF
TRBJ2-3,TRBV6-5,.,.,TGTGCCAGCAAAAAGAGTAGCACAGATACGCAGTATTTT,CASKKSSTDTQYF
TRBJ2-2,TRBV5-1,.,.,TGCGCCAGCAGCCTCCGGGACACCAACACCGGGGAGCTGTTTTTT,CASSLRDTNTGELFF
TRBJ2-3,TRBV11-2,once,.,TGTGCCAGCAGCTTAGACCCTACTAGCACAGATACGCAGTATTTT,CASSLDPTSTDTQYF